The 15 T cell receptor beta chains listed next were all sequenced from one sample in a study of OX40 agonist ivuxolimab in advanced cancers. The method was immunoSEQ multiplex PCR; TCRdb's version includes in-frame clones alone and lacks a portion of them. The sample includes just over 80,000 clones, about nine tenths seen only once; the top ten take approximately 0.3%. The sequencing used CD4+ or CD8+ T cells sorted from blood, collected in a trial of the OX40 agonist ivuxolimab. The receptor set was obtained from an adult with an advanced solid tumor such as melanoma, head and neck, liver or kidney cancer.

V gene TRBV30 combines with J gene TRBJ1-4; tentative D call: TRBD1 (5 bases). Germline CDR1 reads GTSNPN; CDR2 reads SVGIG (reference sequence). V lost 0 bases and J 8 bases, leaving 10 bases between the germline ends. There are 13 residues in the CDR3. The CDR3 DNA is TGTGCCTGGAGTGTCCAGCGGGGGGAAAAACTGTTTTTT. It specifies CAWSVQRGEKLFF.

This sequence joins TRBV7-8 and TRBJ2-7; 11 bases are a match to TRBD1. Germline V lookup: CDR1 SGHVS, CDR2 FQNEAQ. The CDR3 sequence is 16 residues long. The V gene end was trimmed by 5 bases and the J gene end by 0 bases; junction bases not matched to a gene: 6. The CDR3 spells CASSLRTGGGSYEQYF. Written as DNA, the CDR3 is TGTGCCAGCAGCCTAAGGACAGGGGGCGGCTCCTACGAGCAGTACTTC.

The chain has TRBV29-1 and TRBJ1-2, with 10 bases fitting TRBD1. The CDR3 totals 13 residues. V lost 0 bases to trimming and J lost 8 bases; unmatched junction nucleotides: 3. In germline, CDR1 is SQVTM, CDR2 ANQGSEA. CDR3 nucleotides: TGCAGCGTTGAAGAAGGGACAGGGGAAGGCTACACCTTC. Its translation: CSVEEGTGEGYTF.

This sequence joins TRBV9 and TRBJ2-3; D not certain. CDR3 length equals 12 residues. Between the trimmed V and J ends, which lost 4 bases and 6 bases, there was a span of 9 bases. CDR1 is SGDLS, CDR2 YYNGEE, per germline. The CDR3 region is CASSLIGDTQYF. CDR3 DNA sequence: TGTGCCAGCAGCCTCATAGGTGATACGCAGTATTTT. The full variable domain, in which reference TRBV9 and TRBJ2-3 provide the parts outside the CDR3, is DSGVTQTPKHLITATGQRVTLRCSPRSGDLSVYWYQQSLDQGLQFLIQYYNGEERAKGNILERFSAQQFPDLHSELNLSSLELGDSALYFCASSLIGDTQYFGPGTRLTVL.

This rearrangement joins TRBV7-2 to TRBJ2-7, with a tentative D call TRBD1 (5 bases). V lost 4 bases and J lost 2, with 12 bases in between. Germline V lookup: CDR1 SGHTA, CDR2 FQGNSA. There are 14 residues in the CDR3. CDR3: CASSWAGSPYEQYF. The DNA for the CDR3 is TGTGCCAGCAGCTGGGCAGGGTCTCCCTACGAGCAGTACTTC.

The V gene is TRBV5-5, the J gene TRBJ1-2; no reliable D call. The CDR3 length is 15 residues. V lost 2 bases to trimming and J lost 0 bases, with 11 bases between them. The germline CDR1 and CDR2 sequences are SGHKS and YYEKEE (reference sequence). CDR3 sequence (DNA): TGTGCCAGCAGCTTTTACAGCCCAGCTAACTATGGCTACACCTTC. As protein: CASSFYSPANYGYTF.

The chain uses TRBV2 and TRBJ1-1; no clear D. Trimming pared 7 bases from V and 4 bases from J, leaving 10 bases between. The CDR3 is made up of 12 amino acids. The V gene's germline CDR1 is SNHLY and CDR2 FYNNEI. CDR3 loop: CASTFISTEAFF. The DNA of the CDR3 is TGTGCCAGCACCTTCATTTCCACTGAAGCTTTCTTT.

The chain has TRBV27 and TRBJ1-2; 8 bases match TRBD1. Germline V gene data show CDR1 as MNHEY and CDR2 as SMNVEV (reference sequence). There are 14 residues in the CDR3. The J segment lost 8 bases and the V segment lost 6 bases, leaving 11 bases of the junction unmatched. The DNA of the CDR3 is TGTGCCAGCAGCCGGACTGGACAGGGAGGCGGCTACACCTTC. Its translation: CASSRTGQGGGYTF.

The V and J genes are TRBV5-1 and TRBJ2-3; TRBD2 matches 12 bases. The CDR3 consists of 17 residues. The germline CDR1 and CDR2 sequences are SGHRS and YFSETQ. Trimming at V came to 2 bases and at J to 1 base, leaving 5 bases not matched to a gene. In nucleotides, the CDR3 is TGCGCCAGCAGCTTACGGACTAGCGGGGATGGCACAGATACGCAGTATTTT. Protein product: CASSLRTSGDGTDTQYF.

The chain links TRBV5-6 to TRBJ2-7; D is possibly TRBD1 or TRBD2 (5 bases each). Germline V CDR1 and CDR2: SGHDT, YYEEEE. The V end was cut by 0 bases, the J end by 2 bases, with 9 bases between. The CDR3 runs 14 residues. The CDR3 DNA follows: TGTGCCAGCAGCTTGGGGGACGGAGCCTACGAGCAGTACTTC. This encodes CASSLGDGAYEQYF.

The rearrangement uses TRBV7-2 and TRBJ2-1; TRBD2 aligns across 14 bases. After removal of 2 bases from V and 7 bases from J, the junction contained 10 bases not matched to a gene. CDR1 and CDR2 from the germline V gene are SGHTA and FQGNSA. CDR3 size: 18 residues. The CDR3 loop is CASSLFPPGLAGVNEQFF. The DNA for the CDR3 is TGTGCCAGCAGCTTATTCCCTCCGGGACTAGCGGGAGTGAATGAGCAGTTCTTC.

The CDR3 bases are TGTGCCACGCAGGGGGGCAGGAGCTATGGCTACACCTTC. Amino acids: CATQGGRSYGYTF. The rearrangement uses TRBV6-1 and TRBJ1-2; the match to TRBD1 covers 7 bases. The CDR3 runs 13 residues. Germline CDR1 is MNHNS and CDR2 is SASEGT. Unmatched junction bases numbered 9, after V lost 10 bases and J lost 4 bases.

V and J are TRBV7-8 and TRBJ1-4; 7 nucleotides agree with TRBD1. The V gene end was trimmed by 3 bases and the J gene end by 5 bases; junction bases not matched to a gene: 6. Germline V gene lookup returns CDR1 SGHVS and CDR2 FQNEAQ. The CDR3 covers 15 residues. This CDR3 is CASSLAGTVNEKLFF. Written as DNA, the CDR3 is TGTGCCAGCAGCTTGGCCGGGACAGTGAATGAAAAACTGTTTTTT.

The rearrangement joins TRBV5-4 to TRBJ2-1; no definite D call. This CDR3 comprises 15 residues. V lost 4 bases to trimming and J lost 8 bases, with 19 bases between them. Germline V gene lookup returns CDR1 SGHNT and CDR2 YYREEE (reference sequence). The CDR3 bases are TGTGCCAGCAGCCAGGCCAGTATAGGTACGGATGAGCAGTTCTTC. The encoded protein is CASSQASIGTDEQFF.

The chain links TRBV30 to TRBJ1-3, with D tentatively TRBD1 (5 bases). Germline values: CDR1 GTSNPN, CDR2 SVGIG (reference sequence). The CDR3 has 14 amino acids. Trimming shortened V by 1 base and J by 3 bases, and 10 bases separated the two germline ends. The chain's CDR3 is CAWSDRPYGNTIYF. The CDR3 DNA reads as TGTGCCTGGAGTGACAGGCCGTATGGAAACACCATATATTTT.